What follows are 19 T cell receptor beta chains derived from one specimen sequenced in a study of T cell clones after liver transplantation. The protocol was immunoSEQ multiplex PCR, while the TCRdb copy is restricted to in-frame clones and leaves out a portion. The sample yields tens of thousands of clones, 71% seen once. Sequenced here: CD4+ T cells from blood, sampled before liver transplant. These receptors were collected from a human donor who received a liver transplant.

The genes are TRBV6-1 and TRBJ1-6, with 7 positions matching TRBD1. CDR1 and CDR2 from the germline V gene are MNHNS and SASEGT. The CDR3 has 15 residues. J gave up 7 bases and V 4 bases, and 7 bases lay outside the gene matches. The CDR3 protein is CASSVSQGSNSPLHF. The CDR3 nucleotides are TGTGCCAGCAGTGTTTCACAGGGGTCGAATTCACCCCTCCACTTT.

This chain uses TRBV5-4 with TRBJ2-2, with TRBD1 identical over 8 bases. Unmatched junction bases numbered 1, after V lost 2 bases and J lost 1 base. Germline CDR1 SGHNT, CDR2 YYREEE (reference sequence). CDR3 size: 15 residues. CDR3 region: CASSLQGVNTGELFF. DNA of the CDR3: TGTGCCAGCAGCTTACAGGGGGTGAACACCGGGGAGCTGTTTTTT.

The chain uses TRBV15 and TRBJ2-5; 7 bases align to TRBD1. CDR3 length: 15 amino acids. Trimming at V came to 0 bases and at J to 3 bases, leaving 4 bases not matched to a gene. Germline-derived CDR1 and CDR2 are LNHNV and YYDKDF (reference sequence). CDR3 residues: CATSREPTGKETQYF. The CDR3 region has the DNA TGTGCCACCAGCAGAGAACCGACAGGGAAAGAGACCCAGTACTTC. Combining the CDR3 with reference TRBV15 and TRBJ2-5 gives the whole variable domain DAMVIQNPRYQVTQFGKPVTLSCSQTLNHNVMYWYQQKSSQAPKLLFHYYDKDFNNEADTPDNFQSRRPNTSFCFLDIRSPGLGDTAMYLCATSREPTGKETQYFGPGTRLLVL.

The CDR3 here is CASSLAGANVLTF. CDR3 DNA sequence: TGTGCCAGCAGTCTGGCCGGGGCCAACGTCCTGACTTTC. The rearrangement uses TRBV28 and TRBJ2-6; D is ambiguous. The V end was cut by 5 bases, the J end by 4 bases, with 6 bases between. The germline CDR1 and CDR2 sequences are MDHEN and SYDVKM. The length of the CDR3 is 13 residues.

The CDR3: CASSLAGRGRGYTF. CDR3 in DNA: TGTGCCAGCAGCTTAGCGGGCAGGGGAAGAGGCTACACCTTC. V gene TRBV7-8 combines with J gene TRBJ1-2; a possible D gene is TRBD1 (6 bases). V gave up 0 bases and J gave up 8 bases, with 13 bases separating them. Germline loops: CDR1 SGHVS, CDR2 FQNEAQ. This CDR3 has 14 amino acids.

The J gene is TRBJ2-7, the V gene TRBV6-6; 7 bases align to TRBD1. Germline values: CDR1 MNHNY, CDR2 SVGAGI (reference sequence). Unmatched junction bases numbered 8, after V lost 3 bases and J lost 0 bases. This CDR3 has 16 residues. As DNA, the CDR3 is TGTGCCAGCAGTTATAATTCCAGGACAGGCTCCTACGAGCAGTACTTC. Translating it yields CASSYNSRTGSYEQYF.

The chain links TRBV29-1 to TRBJ2-5, with TRBD2 matching 7 bases. This CDR3 spans 14 amino acids. The V gene end was trimmed by 0 bases and the J gene end by 3 bases; junction bases not matched to a gene: 4. Germline CDR1 is SQVTM and CDR2 is ANQGSEA. This chain's CDR3 is CSVEDHGGEETQYF. CDR3 DNA sequence: TGCAGCGTTGAAGATCATGGGGGGGAAGAGACCCAGTACTTC. Full variable domain (rest looked up from reference TRBV29-1 and TRBJ2-5): SAVISQKPSRDICQRGTSLTIQCQVDSQVTMMFWYRQQPGQSLTLIATANQGSEATYESGFVIDKFPISRPNLTFSTLTVSNMSPEDSSIYLCSVEDHGGEETQYFGPGTRLLVL.

This chain links TRBV19 with TRBJ1-5; the D gene is possibly TRBD1 (6 bases). The germline V gene encodes CDR1 LNHDA and CDR2 SQIVND (reference sequence). The V and J ends lost 2 bases and 6 bases respectively, with 17 bases between them. The CDR3 runs 16 residues. For the CDR3, the DNA is TGTGCCAGTAGTATATCTGATCGAAGGGGGGGTCAGCCCCAGCATTTT. This sequence encodes CASSISDRRGGQPQHF. The full variable domain, its missing parts supplied by reference TRBV19 and TRBJ1-5, is DGGITQSPKYLFRKEGQNVTLSCEQNLNHDAMYWYRQDPGQGLRLIYYSQIVNDFQKGDIAEGYSVSREKKESFPLTVTSAQKNPTAFYLCASSISDRRGGQPQHFGDGTRLSIL.

This clone was detected a few times. V gene TRBV25-1 combines with J gene TRBJ2-7; D might be TRBD1 (6 bases). CDR1 and CDR2 (germline): MGHDK, SYGVNS. The CDR3 is 13 residues long. CDR3 sequence (DNA): TGTAGTACGTCAGGGGATTATTCCTACGAGCAGTACTTC. The encoded protein is CSTSGDYSYEQYF.

This clone was seen a few times. This chain links TRBV30 with TRBJ1-3; D may be TRBD1 (5 bases). The CDR3 spans 13 residues. V gave up 5 bases and J gave up 3 bases, with 11 bases separating them. Germline lookup yields CDR1 GTSNPN and CDR2 SVGIG (reference sequence). CDR3 nucleotide sequence: TGTGCCTGGCGGGGGGTTGGTGGAAACACCATATATTTT. This codes for CAWRGVGGNTIYF.

V usage is TRBV10-3 and J usage is TRBJ2-7; 9 bases match TRBD1. CDR1 is ENHRY and CDR2 is SYGVKD in the germline V gene. The V segment lost 6 bases and the J segment 2 bases; nucleotides outside the gene matches: 2. The CDR3 consists of 13 residues. The CDR3 protein is CAIRDRGAYEQYF. For the CDR3, the DNA is TGTGCCATCAGGGACAGGGGAGCCTACGAGCAGTACTTC.

This sequence joins TRBV27 and TRBJ2-3, with D tentatively TRBD1 (5 bases). The length of the CDR3 is 13 residues. CDR1 and CDR2 (germline): MNHEY, SMNVEV (reference sequence). The V and J ends lost 6 bases and 1 base respectively, with 8 bases between them. The CDR3 is CASRKGGTDTQYF. Written as DNA, the CDR3 is TGTGCCAGCAGAAAAGGGGGCACAGATACGCAGTATTTT.

The V gene is TRBV7-2, the J gene TRBJ2-5, with 9 bases that match TRBD1. After removal of 1 base from V and 1 base from J, the junction contained 10 bases not matched to a gene. The CDR3 contains 18 residues. CDR1 and CDR2 from the germline V gene are SGHTA and FQGNSA. The CDR3 nucleotides are TGTGCCAGCAGCTTAGTGAGGACAGGGGACCTCCTCCAAGAGACCCAGTACTTC. Protein product: CASSLVRTGDLLQETQYF.

The chain couples TRBV7-3 to TRBJ1-5, with 8 positions matching TRBD1. CDR1 is SGHTA and CDR2 is FQGTGA in the germline V gene. CDR3 size: 16 residues. V lost 4 bases, J lost 2 bases, and 7 bases stayed unmatched. CDR3: CASSSVDRVGNQPQHF. The CDR3 DNA reads as TGTGCCAGCAGCTCGGTGGACAGGGTTGGCAATCAGCCCCAGCATTTT.

The V and J genes are TRBV5-6 and TRBJ1-1, with unresolved D. Germline CDR1 SGHDT, CDR2 YYEEEE. CDR3 length: 14 amino acids. V lost 0 bases, J lost 0 bases, and 6 bases lay in between. The CDR3 sequence is CASSLGALNTEAFF. Written as DNA, the CDR3 is TGTGCCAGCAGCTTGGGGGCCTTGAACACTGAAGCTTTCTTT.

This clone occurred a few times. The chain has TRBV28 and TRBJ1-2, with 7 bases identical to TRBD1. The V gene's germline CDR1 is MDHEN and CDR2 SYDVKM. The CDR3 contains 15 residues. V dropped 7 bases and J dropped 5; count of bases not matched to a gene: 13. In DNA, the CDR3 is TGTGCCAGCACCTCACCCCAGGGGGGACAGTATGGCTACACCTTC. Protein product: CASTSPQGGQYGYTF.

The rearrangement uses TRBV10-3 and TRBJ1-1; D is uncertain. The CDR3 sequence is 14 residues long. CDR1 is ENHRY and CDR2 is SYGVKD in the germline V gene. The germline V and J ends were trimmed by 8 bases and 5 bases, with 18 bases remaining between them. Here the CDR3 reads CAISPLEARTEAFF. Written as DNA, the CDR3 is TGTGCCATCTCCCCGCTTGAGGCGCGGACTGAAGCTTTCTTT.

The chain uses TRBV4-1 and TRBJ2-3, with D perhaps TRBD2 (7 bases). The CDR3 spans 16 residues. Per the germline V gene, CDR1 is MGHRA and CDR2 is YSYEKL. V lost 5 bases and J 5 bases, leaving 20 bases between the germline ends. In DNA, the CDR3 is TGCGCCAGCAGCAAAACTGGGGGGGGCCGGGGAGATACGCAGTATTTT. Translation: CASSKTGGGRGDTQYF.

The rearrangement joins TRBV28 to TRBJ1-2; 8 positions agree with TRBD1. The germline CDR1 and CDR2 sequences are MDHEN and SYDVKM. This CDR3 spans 15 amino acids. After removal of 6 bases from V and 6 bases from J, the junction contained 12 bases not matched to a gene. CDR3 bases: TGTGCCAGCAGCATAGTGGACAGGGAGATTGATGGCTACACCTTC. Translated: CASSIVDREIDGYTF.